This TCR beta chain was documented in a study of cytomegalovirus exposure and HLA in healthy donors. The PCR contained 60 Vbeta and 13 Jbeta primers. Data came from immunoSEQ multiplex PCR; TCRdb stores just in-frame clones and leaves some out. The table lists some 110,000 clones, more than 60% of them singletons. With regard to this clone: Antigen specificity is unknown.

Study conclusions and caveats: Likely technical artifact: a cluster of highly shared sequence variants. HLA allele associations emerged for roughly 16,000 TCR beta sequences in a later analysis, at 0.05 false discovery rate.

V shed 5 bases and J shed 6 bases, with 9 bases lying between them. In germline, CDR1 is LNHDA, CDR2 SQIVND (reference sequence). The CDR3 loop spans 12 amino acids. This sequence was found in a man aged 30-40 years in good health and CMV-seronegative. V usage is TRBV19 and J usage is TRBJ2-3, with D hard to call. Sequenced input: PBMCs. CDR3 coding DNA: TGTGCCAGTAGTGCGATCTTGGATACGCAGTATTTT. Translated: CASSAILDTQYF.